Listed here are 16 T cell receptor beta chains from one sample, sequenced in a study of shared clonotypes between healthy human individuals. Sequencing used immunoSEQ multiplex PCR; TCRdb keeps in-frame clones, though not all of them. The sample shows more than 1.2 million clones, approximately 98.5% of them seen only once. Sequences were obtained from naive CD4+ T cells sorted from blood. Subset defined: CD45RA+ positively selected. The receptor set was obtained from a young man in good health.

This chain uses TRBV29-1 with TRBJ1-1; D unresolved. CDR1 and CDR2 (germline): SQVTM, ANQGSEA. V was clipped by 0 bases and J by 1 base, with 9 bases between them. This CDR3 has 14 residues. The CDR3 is CSVEDLVSNTEAFF. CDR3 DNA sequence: TGCAGCGTTGAAGATTTGGTTTCGAACACTGAAGCTTTCTTT.

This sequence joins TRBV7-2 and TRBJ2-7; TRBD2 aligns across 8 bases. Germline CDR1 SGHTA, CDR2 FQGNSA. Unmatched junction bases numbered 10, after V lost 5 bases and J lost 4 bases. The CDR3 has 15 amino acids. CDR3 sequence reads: CASSPREGTRYEQYF. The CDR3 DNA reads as TGTGCCAGCAGCCCCCGGGAGGGAACTCGGTACGAGCAGTACTTC.

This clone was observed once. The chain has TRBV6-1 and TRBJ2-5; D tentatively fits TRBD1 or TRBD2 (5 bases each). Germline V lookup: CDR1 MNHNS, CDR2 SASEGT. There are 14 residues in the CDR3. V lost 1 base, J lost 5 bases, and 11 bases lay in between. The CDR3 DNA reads TGTGCCAGCAGTGAAGGTGGGACGAAGGAGACCCAGTACTTC. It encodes CASSEGGTKETQYF.

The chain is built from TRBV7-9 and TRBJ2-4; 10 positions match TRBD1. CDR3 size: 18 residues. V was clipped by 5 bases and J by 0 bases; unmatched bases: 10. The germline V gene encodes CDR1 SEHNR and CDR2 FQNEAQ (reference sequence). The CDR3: CASSPVGQGTLAKNIQYF. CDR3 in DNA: TGTGCCAGCAGCCCAGTGGGACAGGGGACCTTAGCCAAAAACATTCAGTACTTC.

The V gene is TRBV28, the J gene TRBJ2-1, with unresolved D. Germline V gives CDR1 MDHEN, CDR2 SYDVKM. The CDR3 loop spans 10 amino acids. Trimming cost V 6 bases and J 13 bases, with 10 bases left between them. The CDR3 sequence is CASRIFYQFF. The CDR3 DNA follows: TGTGCCAGCAGAATTTTCTATCAGTTCTTC.

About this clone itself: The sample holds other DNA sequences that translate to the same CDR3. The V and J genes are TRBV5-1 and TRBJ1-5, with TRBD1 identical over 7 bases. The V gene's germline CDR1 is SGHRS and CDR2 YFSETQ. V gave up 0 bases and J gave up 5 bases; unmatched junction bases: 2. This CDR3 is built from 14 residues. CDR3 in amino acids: CASSLEGGDQPQHF. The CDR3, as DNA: TGCGCCAGCAGCTTGGAAGGGGGCGATCAGCCCCAGCATTTT.

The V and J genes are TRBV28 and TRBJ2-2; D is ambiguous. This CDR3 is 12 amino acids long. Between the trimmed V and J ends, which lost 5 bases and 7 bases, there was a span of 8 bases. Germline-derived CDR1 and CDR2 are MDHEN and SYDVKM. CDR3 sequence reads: CASSPSDGELFF. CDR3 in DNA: TGTGCCAGCAGTCCCTCGGACGGGGAGCTGTTTTTT.

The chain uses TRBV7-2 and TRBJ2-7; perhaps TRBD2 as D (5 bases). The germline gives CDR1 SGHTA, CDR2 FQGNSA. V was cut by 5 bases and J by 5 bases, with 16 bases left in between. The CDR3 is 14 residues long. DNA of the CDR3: TGTGCCAGCAGCGTATCGGACTCAGCCCACGAGCAGTACTTC. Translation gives CASSVSDSAHEQYF.

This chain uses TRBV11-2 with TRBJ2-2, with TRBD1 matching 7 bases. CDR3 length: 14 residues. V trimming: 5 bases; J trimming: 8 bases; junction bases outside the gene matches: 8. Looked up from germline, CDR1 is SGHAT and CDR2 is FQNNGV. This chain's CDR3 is CASSRDRSLGELFF. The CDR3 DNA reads TGTGCCAGCAGCCGGGACAGATCCTTGGGGGAGCTGTTTTTT.

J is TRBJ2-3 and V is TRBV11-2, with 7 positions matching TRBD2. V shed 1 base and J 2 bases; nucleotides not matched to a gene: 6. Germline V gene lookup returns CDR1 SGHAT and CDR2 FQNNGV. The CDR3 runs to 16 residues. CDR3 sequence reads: CASSLAVGGPTDTQYF. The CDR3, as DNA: TGTGCCAGCAGCTTAGCGGTGGGAGGGCCCACAGATACGCAGTATTTT.

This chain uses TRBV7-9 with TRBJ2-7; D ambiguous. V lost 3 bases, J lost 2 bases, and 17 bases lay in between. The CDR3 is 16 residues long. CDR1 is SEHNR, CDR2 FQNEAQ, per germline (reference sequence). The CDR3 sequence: CASSFFGPTGTYEQYF. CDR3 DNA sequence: TGTGCCAGCAGCTTTTTCGGACCGACGGGTACCTACGAGCAGTACTTC.

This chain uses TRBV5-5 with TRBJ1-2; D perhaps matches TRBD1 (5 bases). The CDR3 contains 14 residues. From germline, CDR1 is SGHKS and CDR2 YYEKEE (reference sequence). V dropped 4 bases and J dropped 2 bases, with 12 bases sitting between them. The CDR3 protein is CASSPETDNYGYTF. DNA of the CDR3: TGTGCCAGCAGCCCTGAGACAGACAACTATGGCTACACCTTC.

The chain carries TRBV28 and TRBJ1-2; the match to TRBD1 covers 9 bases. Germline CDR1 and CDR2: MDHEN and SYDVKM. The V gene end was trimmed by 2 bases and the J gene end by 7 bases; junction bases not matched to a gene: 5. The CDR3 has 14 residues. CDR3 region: CASSLSGTGSGYTF. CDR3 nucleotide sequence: TGTGCCAGCAGTTTAAGCGGGACAGGGAGTGGCTACACCTTC.

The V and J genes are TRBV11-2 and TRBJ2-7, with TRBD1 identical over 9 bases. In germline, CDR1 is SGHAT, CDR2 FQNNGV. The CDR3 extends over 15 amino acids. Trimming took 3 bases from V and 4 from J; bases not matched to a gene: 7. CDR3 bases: TGTGCCAGCAGCTTCATATCGACAGGGGGGTACGAGCAGTACTTC. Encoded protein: CASSFISTGGYEQYF.

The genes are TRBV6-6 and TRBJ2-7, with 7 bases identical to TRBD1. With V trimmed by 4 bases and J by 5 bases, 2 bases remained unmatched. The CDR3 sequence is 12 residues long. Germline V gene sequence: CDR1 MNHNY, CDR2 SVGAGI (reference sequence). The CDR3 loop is CASSSTGDEQYF. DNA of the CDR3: TGTGCCAGCAGTTCAACAGGGGACGAGCAGTACTTC.

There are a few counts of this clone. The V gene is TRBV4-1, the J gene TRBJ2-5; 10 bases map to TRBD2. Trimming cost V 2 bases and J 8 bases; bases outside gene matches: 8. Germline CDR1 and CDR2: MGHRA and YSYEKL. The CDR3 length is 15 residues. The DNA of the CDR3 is TGCGCCAGCAGCCAAACCCCCGGGACTAGCGATACCCAGTACTTC. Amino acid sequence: CASSQTPGTSDTQYF.